Listed below are T cell receptor beta chains from one sample, sequenced in a study of blood T cells in healthy people across ages. TCRdb recomputed calls from the 5' RACE reads with MiXCR, one row per CDR3 protein. The sample includes approximately 350,000 distinct CDR3 sequences, approximately 47% of them seen just once. The sample was blood. All receptors come from a man between 60 and 75 years old in good health. Each CDR3 is given with its conserved first and last residue. A D gene is named only where the DNA matches it firmly. Where a row states a size, it is once, few, many or the class of an expanded clone; other rows omit it.

TRBV29-1	TRBJ2-1	.	.	CSGSREQSKNEQFF	TGCAGCGGATCGCGGGAACAGTCAAAAAATGAGCAGTTCTTC
TRBV7-2	TRBJ2-5	.	.	CASSLRGGYPSETQYF	TGTGCCAGCAGCTTAAGGGGTGGTTACCCGTCGGAGACCCAGTACTTC
TRBV2	TRBJ2-7	.	.	CASSEGTNHYEQYF	TGTGCCAGCAGTGAAGGGACTAACCACTACGAGCAGTACTTC
TRBV20-1	TRBJ1-6	TRBD1	few	CSASPGGGDNSPLHF	TGCAGTGCTAGCCCAGGGGGCGGTGATAATTCACCCCTCCACTTT
TRBV27	TRBJ2-1	.	.	CASRSVTGFYNEQFF	TGTGCCAGCAGATCTGTCACAGGGTTCTACAATGAGCAGTTCTTC
TRBV29-1	TRBJ2-3	TRBD2	.	CSVGFGTTPDTQYF	TGCAGCGTTGGCTTTGGGACTACCCCAGATACGCAGTATTTT
TRBV29-1	TRBJ1-1	.	.	CSVVTGLDTEAFF	TGCAGCGTTGTAACGGGGTTGGACACTGAAGCTTTCTTT
TRBV29-1	TRBJ1-1	TRBD1	.	CSVGQGAIMNTEAFF	TGCAGCGTTGGACAGGGGGCCATCATGAACACTGAAGCTTTCTTT
TRBV20-1	TRBJ1-6	.	.	CSARDPREGQGNSPLHF	TGCAGTGCTAGAGACCCGCGTGAGGGGCAGGGCAATTCACCCCTCCACTTT
TRBV7-2	TRBJ2-5	.	.	CASSSKDDTNVGTQYF	TGTGCCAGCAGCTCCAAGGACGATACTAACGTCGGGACCCAGTACTTC
TRBV6-2/TRBV6-3	TRBJ2-3	TRBD2	.	CASSRSVTAGGADTQYF	TGTGCCAGCAGTCGGTCAGTTACAGCGGGAGGTGCAGATACGCAGTATTTT
TRBV7-2	TRBJ1-4	TRBD1	few	CASSLDRGNEKLFF	TGTGCCAGCAGCTTGGACAGGGGTAACGAAAAACTGTTTTTT
TRBV6-2/TRBV6-3	TRBJ2-6	TRBD2	few	CASSILADHSGANVLTF	TGTGCCAGCAGTATCCTAGCGGACCACTCTGGGGCCAACGTCCTGACTTTC
TRBV14	TRBJ2-3	.	.	CASSQDPSRTQYF	TGTGCCAGCAGCCAGGATCCCAGTCGTACGCAGTATTTT
TRBV5-1	TRBJ1-1	.	few	CASSQTGTKNTEAFF	TGCGCCAGCAGCCAAACCGGGACCAAGAACACTGAAGCTTTCTTT
TRBV28	TRBJ2-7	TRBD2	.	CASSSLARDLYEQYF	TGTGCCAGCAGTTCACTAGCGAGAGACCTCTACGAGCAGTACTTC
TRBV20-1	TRBJ2-4	.	.	CSARRKEYF	TGCAGTGCTAGGAGGAAAGAGTACTTC
TRBV6-1	TRBJ1-5	TRBD1	.	CASSHDRGSVQPQHF	TGTGCCAGCAGTCATGACAGGGGGTCTGTTCAGCCCCAGCATTTT
TRBV7-2	TRBJ2-3	TRBD2	.	CACSLAGTSGTDTQYF	TGTGCCTGCAGCCTCGCCGGGACTAGCGGAACAGATACGCAGTATTTT
TRBV11-3	TRBJ2-1	TRBD2	.	CASSLEGGTSGSFRNEQFF	TGTGCCAGCAGCTTAGAGGGTGGGACTAGCGGGAGTTTTAGGAATGAGCAGTTCTTC
TRBV20-1	TRBJ2-7	TRBD1	.	CSARDLGQGSYEQYF	TGCAGTGCTAGAGATCTGGGACAGGGATCCTACGAGCAGTACTTC
TRBV12-5	TRBJ2-6	.	many	CASGLSGANVLTF	TGTGCTAGTGGTCTCTCTGGGGCCAACGTCCTGACTTTC
TRBV20-1	TRBJ1-2	.	few	CSARDLKEYGYTF	TGCAGTGCTAGAGATCTAAAGGAATATGGCTACACCTTC
TRBV28	TRBJ2-7	.	few	CASSPPFGSSYNEQYF	TGTGCCAGCAGTCCCCCGTTCGGGAGCTCCTACAATGAGCAGTACTTC
TRBV29-1	TRBJ1-1	TRBD1	.	CSVEINRGAFF	TGCAGCGTTGAAATAAACAGGGGAGCTTTCTTT
TRBV12-3/TRBV12-4	TRBJ2-3	TRBD1	.	CASSLRQGDADTQYF	TGTGCCAGCAGCCTCCGACAGGGTGATGCAGATACGCAGTATTTT
TRBV7-2	TRBJ2-4	.	.	CASSSQGSKNIQYF	TGTGCCAGCAGCTCGCAGGGGTCCAAAAACATTCAGTACTTC